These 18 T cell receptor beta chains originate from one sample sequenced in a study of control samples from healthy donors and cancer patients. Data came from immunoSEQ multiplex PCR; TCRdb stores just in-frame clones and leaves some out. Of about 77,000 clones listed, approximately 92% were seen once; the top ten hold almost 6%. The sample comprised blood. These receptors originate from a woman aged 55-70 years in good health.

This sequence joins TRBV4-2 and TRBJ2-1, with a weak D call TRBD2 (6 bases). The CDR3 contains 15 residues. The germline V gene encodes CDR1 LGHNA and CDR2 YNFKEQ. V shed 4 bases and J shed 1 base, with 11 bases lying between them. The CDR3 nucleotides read TGTGCCAGCAGCCCCTCCGGGACTTCCTACAATGAGCAGTTCTTC. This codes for CASSPSGTSYNEQFF.

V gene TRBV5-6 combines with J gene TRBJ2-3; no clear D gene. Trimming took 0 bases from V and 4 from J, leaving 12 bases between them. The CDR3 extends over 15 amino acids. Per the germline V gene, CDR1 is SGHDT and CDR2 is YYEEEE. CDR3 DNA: TGTGCCAGCAGCTTGGCCGCAGCTAATTCAGATACGCAGTATTTT. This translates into CASSLAAANSDTQYF. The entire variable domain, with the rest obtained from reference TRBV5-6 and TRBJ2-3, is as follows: DAGVTQSPTHLIKTRGQQVTLRCSPKSGHDTVSWYQQALGQGPQFIFQYYEEEERQRGNFPDRFSGHQFPNYSSELNVNALLLGDSALYLCASSLAAANSDTQYFGPGTRLTVL.

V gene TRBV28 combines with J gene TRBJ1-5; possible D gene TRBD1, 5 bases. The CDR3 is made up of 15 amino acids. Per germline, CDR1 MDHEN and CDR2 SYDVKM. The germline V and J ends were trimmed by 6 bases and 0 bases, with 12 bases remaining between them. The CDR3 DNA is TGTGCCAGCAGCCCCGGGACTAATAGCAATCAGCCCCAGCATTTT. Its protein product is CASSPGTNSNQPQHF.

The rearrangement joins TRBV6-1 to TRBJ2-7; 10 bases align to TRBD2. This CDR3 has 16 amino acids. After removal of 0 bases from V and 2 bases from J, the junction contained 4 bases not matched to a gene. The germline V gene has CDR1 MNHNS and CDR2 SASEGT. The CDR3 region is CASSEAISGRTYEQYF. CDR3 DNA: TGTGCCAGCAGTGAAGCCATTAGCGGGAGGACCTACGAGCAGTACTTC.

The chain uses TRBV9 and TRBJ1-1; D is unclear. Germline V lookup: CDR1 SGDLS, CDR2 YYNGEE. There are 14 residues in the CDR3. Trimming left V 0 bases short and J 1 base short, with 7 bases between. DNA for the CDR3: TGTGCCAGCAGCGTAGTTACGGAGAACACTGAAGCTTTCTTT. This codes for CASSVVTENTEAFF.

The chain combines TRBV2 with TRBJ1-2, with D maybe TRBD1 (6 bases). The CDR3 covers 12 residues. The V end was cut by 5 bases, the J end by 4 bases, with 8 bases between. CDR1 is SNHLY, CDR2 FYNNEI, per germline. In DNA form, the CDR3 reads TGTGCCAGCAGTCGACAGGCCTATGGCTACACCTTC. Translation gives CASSRQAYGYTF.

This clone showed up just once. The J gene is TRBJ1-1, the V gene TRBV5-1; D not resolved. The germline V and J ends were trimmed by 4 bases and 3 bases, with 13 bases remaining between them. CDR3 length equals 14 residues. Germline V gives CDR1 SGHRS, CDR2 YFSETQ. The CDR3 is CASSLNGRDTEAFF. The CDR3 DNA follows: TGCGCCAGCAGCCTTAATGGTAGGGACACTGAAGCTTTCTTT.

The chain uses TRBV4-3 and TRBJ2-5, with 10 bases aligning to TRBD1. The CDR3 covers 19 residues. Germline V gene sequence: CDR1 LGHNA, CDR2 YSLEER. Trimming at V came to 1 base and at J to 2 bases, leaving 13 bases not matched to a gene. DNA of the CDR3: TGCGCCAGCAGCCAAGTCTTCAACATGGACAGGGGGAATCAAGAGACCCAGTACTTC. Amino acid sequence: CASSQVFNMDRGNQETQYF.

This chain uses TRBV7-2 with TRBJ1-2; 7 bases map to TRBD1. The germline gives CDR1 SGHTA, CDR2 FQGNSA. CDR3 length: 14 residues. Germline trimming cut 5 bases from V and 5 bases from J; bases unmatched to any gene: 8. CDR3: CASSLLEGAYGYTF. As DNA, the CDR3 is TGTGCCAGCAGCCTACTCGAGGGGGCATATGGCTACACCTTC.

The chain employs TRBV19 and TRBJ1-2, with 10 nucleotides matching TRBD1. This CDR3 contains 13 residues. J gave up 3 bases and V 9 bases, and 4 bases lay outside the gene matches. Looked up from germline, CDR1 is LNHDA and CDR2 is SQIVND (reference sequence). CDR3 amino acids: CASSGQGDYGYTF. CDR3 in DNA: TGTGCCAGCTCCGGACAGGGGGACTATGGCTACACCTTC.

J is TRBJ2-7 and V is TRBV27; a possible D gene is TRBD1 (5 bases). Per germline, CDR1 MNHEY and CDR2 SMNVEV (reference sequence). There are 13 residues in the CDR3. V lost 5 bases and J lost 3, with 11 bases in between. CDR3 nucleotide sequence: TGTGCCAGCAGTCCGAGGCAGGGCTACGAGCAGTACTTC. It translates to CASSPRQGYEQYF.

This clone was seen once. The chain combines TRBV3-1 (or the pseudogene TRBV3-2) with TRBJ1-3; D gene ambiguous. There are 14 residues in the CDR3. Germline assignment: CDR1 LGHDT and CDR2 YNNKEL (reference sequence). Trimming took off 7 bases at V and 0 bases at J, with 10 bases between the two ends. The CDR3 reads CASNLHGSGNTIYF. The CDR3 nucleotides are TGTGCCAGCAACCTCCACGGCTCTGGAAACACCATATATTTT.

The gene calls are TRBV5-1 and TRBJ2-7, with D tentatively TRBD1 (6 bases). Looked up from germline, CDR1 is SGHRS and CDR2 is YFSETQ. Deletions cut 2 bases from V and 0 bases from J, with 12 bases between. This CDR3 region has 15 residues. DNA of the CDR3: TGCGCCAGCAGCTTCCAGGGGTGGGGCTCCTACGAGCAGTACTTC. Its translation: CASSFQGWGSYEQYF.

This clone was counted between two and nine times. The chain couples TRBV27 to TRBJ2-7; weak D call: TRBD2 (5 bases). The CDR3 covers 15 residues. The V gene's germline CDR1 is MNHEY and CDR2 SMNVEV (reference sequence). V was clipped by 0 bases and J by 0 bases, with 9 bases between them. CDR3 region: CASSLSRAGSYEQYF. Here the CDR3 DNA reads TGTGCCAGCAGTTTATCGAGGGCGGGCTCCTACGAGCAGTACTTC.

The CDR3 spells CASSYPLGLAADTDTQYF. CDR3 in DNA: TGTGCCAGCAGTTACCCTTTGGGACTAGCGGCCGACACAGATACGCAGTATTTT. The rearrangement uses TRBV6-2 or TRBV6-3 and TRBJ2-3; 11 bases fit TRBD2. The V segment lost 2 bases and the J segment 2 bases; nucleotides outside the gene matches: 9. Looked up from germline, CDR1 is MNHEY and CDR2 is SVGEGT. The CDR3 extends over 18 amino acids.

CDR3 nucleotides: TGTGCCAGCAGCTTGGGGACAGGGGTGGATGAAGCTTTCTTT. Protein product: CASSLGTGVDEAFF. The chain couples TRBV5-8 to TRBJ1-1, with 9 bases matching TRBD1. CDR3 length: 14 residues. CDR1 and CDR2 (germline): SGHTS, YDEGEE. V dropped 0 bases and J dropped 7; count of bases not matched to a gene: 4. The whole variable domain, remainder taken from reference TRBV5-8 and TRBJ1-1, is EAGVTQSPTHLIKTRGQQATLRCSPISGHTSVYWYQQALGLGLQFLLWYDEGEERNRGNFPPRFSGRQFPNYSSELNVNALELEDSALYLCASSLGTGVDEAFFGQGTRLTVV.

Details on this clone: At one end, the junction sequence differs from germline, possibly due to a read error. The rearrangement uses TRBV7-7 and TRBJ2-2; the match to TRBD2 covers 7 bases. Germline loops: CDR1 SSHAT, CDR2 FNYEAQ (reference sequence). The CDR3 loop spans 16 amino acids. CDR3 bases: TGTGCTAGCAGCCCCAGGACCGGGGGGAGCACCGGGGAGCTGTTTTTT. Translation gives CASSPRTGGSTGELFF.

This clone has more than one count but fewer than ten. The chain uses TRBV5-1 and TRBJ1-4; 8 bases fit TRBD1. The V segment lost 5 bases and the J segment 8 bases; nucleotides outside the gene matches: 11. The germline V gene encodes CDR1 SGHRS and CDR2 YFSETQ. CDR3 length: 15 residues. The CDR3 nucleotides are TGCGCCAGCAGGTCCGAGGGGACAGGAACAGAAAAACTGTTTTTT. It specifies CASRSEGTGTEKLFF.